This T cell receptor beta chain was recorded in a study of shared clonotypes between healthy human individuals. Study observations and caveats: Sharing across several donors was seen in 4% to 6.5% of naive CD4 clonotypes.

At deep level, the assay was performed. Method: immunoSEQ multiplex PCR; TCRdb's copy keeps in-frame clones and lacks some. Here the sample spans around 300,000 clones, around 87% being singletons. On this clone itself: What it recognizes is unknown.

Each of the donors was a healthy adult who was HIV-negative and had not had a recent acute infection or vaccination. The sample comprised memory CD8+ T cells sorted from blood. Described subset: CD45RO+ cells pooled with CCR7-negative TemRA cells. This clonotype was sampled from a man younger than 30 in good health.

The CDR3 region is CASTEGSVEQYF. The DNA of the CDR3 is TGTGCCAGCACCGAGGGTTCGGTGGAGCAGTACTTC. The chain links TRBV11-2 to TRBJ2-7, with D perhaps matching TRBD2 (5 bases). Germline CDR1 and CDR2: SGHAT and FQNNGV. V lost 7 bases and J 7 bases, leaving 14 bases between the germline ends. The CDR3 has 12 residues.